These 3 T cell receptor beta chains came from one sample sequenced in a study of cytomegalovirus exposure and HLA in healthy donors. The PCR employed 60 Vbeta primers together with 13 Jbeta primers. The assay was immunoSEQ multiplex PCR, and TCRdb's table has in-frame clones only and misses some. Its clone listing holds around 190,000 clones. What was sequenced was PBMCs. These receptors all stem from a woman aged 25 to 39 in good health and CMV-seropositive.

The gene calls are TRBV30 and TRBJ2-3, with a possible D match to TRBD1 (5 bases). Germline V gene data show CDR1 as GTSNPN and CDR2 as SVGIG (reference sequence). The CDR3 is 13 amino acids. V gave up 1 base and J gave up 4 bases, with 9 bases separating them. CDR3 amino acids: CAWSDVGPDTQYF. CDR3 DNA sequence: TGTGCCTGGAGTGATGTGGGGCCAGATACGCAGTATTTT.

V and J are TRBV18 and TRBJ1-1, with D maybe TRBD1 (6 bases). V shed 0 bases and J shed 5 bases, with 16 bases lying between them. The CDR3 totals 16 residues. Germline V lookup: CDR1 KGHSH, CDR2 LQKENI. CDR3 sequence (DNA): TGTGCCAGCTCACCACCCGGGTCGGGGGGCCGGACTGAAGCTTTCTTT. Protein: CASSPPGSGGRTEAFF.

The chain is built from TRBV28 and TRBJ2-7; possible D gene TRBD1, 5 bases. The V end was cut by 5 bases, the J end by 3 bases, with 14 bases between. CDR3 length: 14 residues. CDR1 is MDHEN and CDR2 is SYDVKM in the germline V gene. The CDR3 nucleotides are TGTGCCAGCAGTGGGGCAGGTTCTTACTACGAGCAGTACTTC. It yields the protein CASSGAGSYYEQYF.